The following is a TCR beta chain sequence with its context. Its target is not known. Profiling relied on immunoSEQ multiplex PCR, and the TCRdb table lists in-frame clones only, not all of them. The sample gives some 2.4 million clones, over 85% of which show up once; 0.35% to 0.45% is in the top ten. These data are taken from a study of shared clonotypes between healthy human individuals. Study results and caveats: With few donors, the genetic and exposure-history diversity represented was limited.

V lost 5 bases, J lost 2 bases, and 8 bases stayed unmatched. This CDR3 has 15 amino acids. Germline CDR1 is LNHNV and CDR2 is YYDKDF (reference sequence). All of the donors resided in Nashville, Tennessee, and each was a Caucasian adult. Sample: naive CD4+ T cells from PBMCs. The subset was: CD45RA+ positively selected. The chain is built from TRBV15 and TRBJ2-5; TRBD1 agrees at 7 bases. This sequence was found in a man between 18 and 35 years old in good health. Some clones in this sample may be carry-over from other donors' samples. The CDR3 DNA is TGTGCCACCAGCGGGGATAGACAGGGTCAAGAGACCCAGTACTTC. This codes for CATSGDRQGQETQYF.